The present entry profiles one T cell receptor beta chain with its context. The target antigen is unknown. V shed 0 bases and J 6 bases; nucleotides not matched to a gene: 7. The CDR3 is 15 residues long. Germline V gene data show CDR1 as SGHDT and CDR2 as YYEEEE. The data were produced by immunoSEQ multiplex PCR, yet TCRdb's version contains in-frame clones alone and is incomplete. The table records about 180,000 clones, 88% of them present only once. This specimen belongs to a study of T cell responses to AZD1222 COVID-19 vaccine. Notes on the study in general: Spike regions recognized by vaccine-associated CD4 TCRs spanned the protein, led by 160-218 and 743-854. There were repertoire samples only from the period after the peak T cell response. Donors skewed white British and female; clonal diversity was possibly underestimated. Baseline seropositives among AZD1222 recipients totaled only 5 to 7.

The material sequenced was peripheral blood, taken 28 days after the second AZD1222 dose. The receptor's source is an adult who received the AZD1222 COVID-19 vaccine. The V gene is TRBV5-6, the J gene TRBJ2-7, with 9 nucleotides matching TRBD2. The chain's CDR3 is CASSLETSGEGEQYF. The CDR3, as DNA: TGTGCCAGCAGCTTGGAGACTAGCGGAGAGGGCGAGCAGTACTTC.